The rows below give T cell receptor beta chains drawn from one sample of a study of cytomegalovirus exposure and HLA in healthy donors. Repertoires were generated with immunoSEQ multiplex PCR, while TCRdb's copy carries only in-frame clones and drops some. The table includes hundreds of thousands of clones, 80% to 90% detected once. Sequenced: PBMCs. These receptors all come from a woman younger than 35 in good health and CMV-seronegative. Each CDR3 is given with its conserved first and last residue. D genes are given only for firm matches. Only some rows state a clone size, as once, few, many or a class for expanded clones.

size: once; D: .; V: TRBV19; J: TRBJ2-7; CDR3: CASSTQNEQYF; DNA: TGTGCCAGTAGTACCCAGAACGAGCAGTACTTC
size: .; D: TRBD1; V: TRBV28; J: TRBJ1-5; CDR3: CASSLFPWTGNSPFNQPQHF; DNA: TGTGCCAGCAGTTTATTTCCTTGGACAGGGAATTCCCCCTTCAATCAGCCCCAGCATTTT
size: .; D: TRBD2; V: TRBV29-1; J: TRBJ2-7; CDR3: CSVKGLAGEQYF; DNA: TGCAGCGTGAAGGGACTAGCGGGGGAGCAGTACTTC
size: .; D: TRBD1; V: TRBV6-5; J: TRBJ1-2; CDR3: CASSAGTGVDGYTF; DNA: TGTGCCAGCAGTGCCGGGACAGGGGTCGATGGCTACACCTTC
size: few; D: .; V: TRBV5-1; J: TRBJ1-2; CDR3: CASSLQGSNYGYTF; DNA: TGCGCCAGCAGCTTGCAGGGGTCTAACTATGGCTACACCTTC
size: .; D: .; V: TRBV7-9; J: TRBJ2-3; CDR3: CASTNWSGTDTQYF; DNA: TGTGCCAGCACCAATTGGTCGGGCACAGATACGCAGTATTTT
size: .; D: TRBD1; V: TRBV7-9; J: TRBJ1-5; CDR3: CASSLGGTGTDQPQHF; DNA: TGTGCCAGCAGCTTAGGCGGGACAGGGACTGATCAGCCCCAGCATTTT
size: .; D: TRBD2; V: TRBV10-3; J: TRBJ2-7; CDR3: CAISEPGTSGPTYEQYF; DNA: TGTGCCATCAGTGAGCCTGGGACTAGCGGTCCAACCTACGAGCAGTACTTC
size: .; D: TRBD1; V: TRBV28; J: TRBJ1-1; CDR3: CASSSPGTGGGTEAFF; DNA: TGTGCCAGCAGTTCCCCTGGGACAGGGGGCGGCACTGAAGCTTTCTTT
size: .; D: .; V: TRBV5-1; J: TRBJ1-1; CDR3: CASSPRRPNTEAFF; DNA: TGCGCCAGCAGCCCCCGGAGGCCCAACACTGAAGCTTTCTTT
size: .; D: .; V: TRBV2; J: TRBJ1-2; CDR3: CASPKRKGVDGYTF; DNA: TGTGCCAGCCCGAAGAGGAAGGGGGTCGATGGCTACACCTTC
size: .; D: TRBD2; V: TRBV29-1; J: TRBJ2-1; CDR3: CSVEEGTSGGSLSSEQFF; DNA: TGCAGCGTTGAAGAGGGGACTAGCGGGGGGTCCTTATCCAGTGAGCAGTTCTTC
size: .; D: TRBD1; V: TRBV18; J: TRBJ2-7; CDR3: CASSPGGGQGPYEQYF; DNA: TGTGCCAGCTCACCAGGCGGAGGACAGGGGCCCTACGAGCAGTACTTC
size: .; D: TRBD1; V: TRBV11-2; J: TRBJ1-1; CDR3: CASSISTGRAEAFF; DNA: TGTGCCAGCAGCATATCGACAGGGCGCGCTGAAGCTTTCTTT
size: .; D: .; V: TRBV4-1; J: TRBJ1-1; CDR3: CASSRTVMNTEAFF; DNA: TGCGCCAGCAGCCGGACAGTGATGAACACTGAAGCTTTCTTT
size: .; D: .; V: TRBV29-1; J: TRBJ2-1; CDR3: CSVDRRSGDGEQFF; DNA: TGCAGCGTTGATCGTCGGTCAGGGGATGGCGAGCAGTTCTTC
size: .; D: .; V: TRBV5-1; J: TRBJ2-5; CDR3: CASSLLLDQTQYF; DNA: TGCGCCAGCAGCTTGCTACTAGACCAGACCCAGTACTTC
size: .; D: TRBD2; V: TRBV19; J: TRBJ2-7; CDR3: CASRSVGLADKSYEQYF; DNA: TGTGCCAGTAGGTCGGTTGGACTAGCGGACAAATCCTACGAGCAGTACTTC
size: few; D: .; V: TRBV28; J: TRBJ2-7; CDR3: CASSRTPSSYEQYF; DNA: TGTGCCAGCAGTCGGACACCAAGCTCCTACGAGCAGTACTTC
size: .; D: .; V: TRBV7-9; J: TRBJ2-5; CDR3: CASGTGLETQYF; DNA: TGTGCCAGCGGAACAGGGTTAGAGACCCAGTACTTC
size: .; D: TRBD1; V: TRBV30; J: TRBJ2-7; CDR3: CAWEQGPYEQYF; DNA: TGTGCCTGGGAACAGGGGCCCTACGAGCAGTACTTC
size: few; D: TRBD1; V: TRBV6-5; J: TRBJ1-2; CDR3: CASSYSTGGVDGYTF; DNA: TGTGCCAGCAGTTACTCGACAGGGGGCGTCGATGGCTACACCTTC
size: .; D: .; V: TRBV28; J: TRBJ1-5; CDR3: CASSFQGSIQPQHF; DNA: TGTGCCAGCAGTTTTCAGGGGAGCATTCAGCCCCAGCATTTT
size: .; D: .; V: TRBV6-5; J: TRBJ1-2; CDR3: CASSPTKGGPYTF; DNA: TGTGCCAGCAGTCCCACCAAAGGGGGACCCTACACCTTC
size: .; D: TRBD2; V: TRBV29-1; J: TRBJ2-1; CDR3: CSVERGISYNEQFF; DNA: TGCAGCGTTGAGCGGGGGATCTCCTACAATGAGCAGTTCTTC
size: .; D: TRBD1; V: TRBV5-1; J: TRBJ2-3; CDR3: CASSAGQGRDTQYF; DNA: TGCGCCAGCAGCGCAGGACAGGGTAGAGATACGCAGTATTTT
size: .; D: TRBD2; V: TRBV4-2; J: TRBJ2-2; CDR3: CASSQDFSASGTGELFF; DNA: TGTGCCAGCAGCCAAGATTTTTCGGCTAGCGGTACCGGGGAGCTGTTTTTT
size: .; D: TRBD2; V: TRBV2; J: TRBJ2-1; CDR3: CASMRESRYNEQFF; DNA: TGTGCCAGCATGCGGGAGAGTAGGTACAATGAGCAGTTCTTC
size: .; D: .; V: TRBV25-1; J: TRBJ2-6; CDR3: CASRPGRHQSGANVLTF; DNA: TGTGCCAGCAGACCAGGCAGGCATCAGTCTGGGGCCAACGTCCTGACTTTC
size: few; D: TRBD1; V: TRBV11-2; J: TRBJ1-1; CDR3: CASSSRGANTEAFF; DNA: TGTGCCAGCAGCTCCAGGGGGGCGAACACTGAAGCTTTCTTT
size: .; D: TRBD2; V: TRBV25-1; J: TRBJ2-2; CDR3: CASSELEGGTGELFF; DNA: TGTGCCAGCAGTGAATTAGAGGGAGGGACCGGGGAGCTGTTTTTT
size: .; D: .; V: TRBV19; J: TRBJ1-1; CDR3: CASSIGLNTNTEAFF; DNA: TGTGCCAGTAGTATTGGACTTAACACGAACACTGAAGCTTTCTTT
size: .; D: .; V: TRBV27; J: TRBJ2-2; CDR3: CASRLRGERTGELFF; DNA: TGTGCCAGCAGGCTCAGGGGGGAAAGGACCGGGGAGCTGTTTTTT
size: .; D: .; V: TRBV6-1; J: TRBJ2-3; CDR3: CASRYTDTQYF; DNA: TGTGCCAGCCGGTACACAGATACGCAGTATTTT
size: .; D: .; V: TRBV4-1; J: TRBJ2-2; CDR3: CASSHPAGELFF; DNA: TGCGCCAGCAGCCACCCAGCCGGGGAGCTGTTTTTT
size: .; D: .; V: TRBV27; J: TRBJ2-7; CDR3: CASSLSGQSYEQYF; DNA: TGTGCCAGCAGTTTATCGGGCCAGTCCTACGAGCAGTACTTC
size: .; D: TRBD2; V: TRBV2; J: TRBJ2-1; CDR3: CASAPSGMSEQFF; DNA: TGTGCCAGCGCGCCTAGCGGGATGAGTGAGCAGTTCTTC
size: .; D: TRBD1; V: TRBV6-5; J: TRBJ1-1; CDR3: CASSRGTGGYSGAFF; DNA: TGTGCCAGCAGTCGCGGGACAGGGGGCTACTCCGGAGCTTTCTTT
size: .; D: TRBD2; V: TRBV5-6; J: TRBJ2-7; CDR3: CASSWTGTSLHYEQYF; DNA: TGTGCCAGCAGCTGGACCGGGACTAGTCTTCATTACGAGCAGTACTTC
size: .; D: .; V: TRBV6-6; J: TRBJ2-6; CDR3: CASSQGGGANVLTF; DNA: TGTGCCAGCAGTCAGGGAGGTGGGGCCAACGTCCTGACTTTC
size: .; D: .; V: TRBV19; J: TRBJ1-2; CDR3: CASRRGLSTSANYGYTF; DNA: TGTGCCAGTAGGCGGGGACTTTCCACGTCAGCTAACTATGGCTACACCTTC
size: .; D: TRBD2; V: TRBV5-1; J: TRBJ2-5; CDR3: CASSANPSGGLNNQETQYF; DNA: TGCGCCAGCAGCGCCAATCCTAGCGGGGGGCTAAACAACCAAGAGACCCAGTACTTC
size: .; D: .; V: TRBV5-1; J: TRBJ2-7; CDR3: CASSRTGEYEQYF; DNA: TGCGCCAGCTCCCGGACGGGGGAATACGAGCAGTACTTC
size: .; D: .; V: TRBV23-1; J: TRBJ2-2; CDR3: CASSQYRGGQTTGELFF; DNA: TGCGCCAGCAGCCAATACCGGGGGGGACAGACCACCGGGGAGCTGTTTTTT